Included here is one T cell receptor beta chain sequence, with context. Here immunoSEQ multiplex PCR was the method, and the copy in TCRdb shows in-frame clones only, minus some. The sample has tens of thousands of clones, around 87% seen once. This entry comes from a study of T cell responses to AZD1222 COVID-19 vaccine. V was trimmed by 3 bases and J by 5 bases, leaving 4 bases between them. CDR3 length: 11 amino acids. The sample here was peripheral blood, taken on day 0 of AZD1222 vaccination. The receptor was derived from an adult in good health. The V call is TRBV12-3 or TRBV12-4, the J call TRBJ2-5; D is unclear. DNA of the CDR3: TGTGCCAGCAGTTTGGCCGAGACCCAGTACTTC. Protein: CASSLAETQYF.